The rows below give T cell receptor beta chains drawn from one sample of a study of post-analysis software for immune sequencing data. TCRdb fed the PCR reads into MiXCR, producing one record per CDR3 protein. Found here are about 770,000 distinct CDR3 sequences, around 46% of them singletons; the top ten hold 4.9%. The sample taken for sequencing was blood. These receptors were collected from a girl between 5 and 17 years old with multiple sclerosis. The CDR3 runs from the conserved cysteine through the conserved F or W. Each record gives: clone size, J gene, D gene, V gene, CDR3 DNA, CDR3 protein. The D gene is left open where the match is weak. Clone size appears in some rows only: once, few, many, or a class for an expanded clone.

- TRBJ2-7 - TRBV7-9 TGTGCCAGCAGCTTAGCAGGGGATGCCTACGAGCAGTACTTC CASSLAGDAYEQYF
- TRBJ2-3 TRBD1 TRBV29-1 TGCAGCACGGACAAGACAGGGGCAGATACGCAGTATTTT CSTDKTGADTQYF
few TRBJ2-1 - TRBV20-1 TGCAGTGCTCGACTCTCTAGCTTCAATGAGCAGTTCTTC CSARLSSFNEQFF
few TRBJ2-1 TRBD1 TRBV29-1 TGCAGCGTTTCCCGGGACAGGGGTGTTAATGAGCAGTTCTTC CSVSRDRGVNEQFF
few TRBJ2-7 - TRBV4-1 TGCGCCAGCAGCCAAGGTGGGTTGGGGGGGCGACCCTACGAGCAGTACTTC CASSQGGLGGRPYEQYF
- TRBJ2-1 TRBD2 TRBV6-5 TGTGCCAGCAGTTACCGGGGACTAGCGGGAGACAATGAGCAGTTCTTC CASSYRGLAGDNEQFF
- TRBJ2-7 TRBD2 TRBV5-1 TGCGCCAGCAGCTTGGGACTAGCGGGAATCGACGAGCAGTACTTC CASSLGLAGIDEQYF
- TRBJ2-6 - TRBV4-3 TGCGCCAGCAGCCAAGAGACGGGCTCTGGGGCCAACGTCCTGACTTTC CASSQETGSGANVLTF
- TRBJ2-7 TRBD2 TRBV27 TGTGCCAGCAGTTTATCCCTGCGGGGGGCGGGGTACTTC CASSLSLRGAGYF
- TRBJ2-5 - TRBV20-1 TGCAGTGCTAGGATGGGGGCTGGCCATCAAGAGACCCAGTACTTC CSARMGAGHQETQYF
- TRBJ2-3 TRBD2 TRBV20-1 TGCAGTGCTAGAGTAGCGGGGGGGCACGATACGCAGTATTTT CSARVAGGHDTQYF
once TRBJ1-2 - TRBV6-1 TGTGCCAGCAGTGAGCGGATTATTTATGGCTACACCTTC CASSERIIYGYTF
few TRBJ2-5 TRBD2 TRBV7-9 TGTGCCAGCAGCCAGCGGGAGTTGGAGACCCAGTACTTC CASSQRELETQYF
few TRBJ1-2 - TRBV5-1 TGCGCCAGCAGCTTGGTAGGGCAGGCGGACTATGGCTACACCTTC CASSLVGQADYGYTF
- TRBJ2-3 - TRBV5-1 TGCGCCAGCAGCTTGCGGAGCCGGTACACAGATACGCAGTATTTT CASSLRSRYTDTQYF
few TRBJ2-1 - TRBV20-1 TGCAGTGCTAGAGTCCCCCCGGCGGAATCCTACAATGAGCAGTTCTTC CSARVPPAESYNEQFF
- TRBJ2-5 TRBD2 TRBV20-1 TGCAGTGCTCCCCGGGTACTAGCGGGACCAGGGGAGCAGTACTTC CSAPRVLAGPGEQYF
- TRBJ1-5 - TRBV12-3/TRBV12-4 TGTGCCAGCAGTTTTGTCCCCAACAATCAGCCCCAGCATTTT CASSFVPNNQPQHF
- TRBJ2-7 - TRBV6-5 TGTGCCAGCAGCACCCAGGGACTTACCTACGAGCAGTACTTC CASSTQGLTYEQYF
few TRBJ1-6 TRBD1 TRBV10-3 TGTGCCATCAGTCATCCACCCGGGACAGATAATTCACCCCTCCACTTT CAISHPPGTDNSPLHF
- TRBJ2-7 - TRBV7-9 TGTGCCAGCAGCTTAATTTTGGTTGACTCCTACGAGCAGTACTTC CASSLILVDSYEQYF
few TRBJ1-5 - TRBV7-6 TGTGCCAGCAGCGACGGGACGGTTTATAGCAATCAGCCCCAGCATTTT CASSDGTVYSNQPQHF
few TRBJ2-6 TRBD1 TRBV11-1 TGTGCCAGCAGCGAGGACAGGGCGGCTGGGGCCAACGTCCTGACTTTC CASSEDRAAGANVLTF
- TRBJ2-1 - TRBV3-1 TGTGCCAGCAGCCAAAGAGGGACCCCTTATGAGCAGTTCTTC CASSQRGTPYEQFF
few TRBJ2-7 TRBD1 TRBV20-1 TGCAGTGCTAGGCCACTGACAGGGCTGTTGAACGAGCAGTACTTC CSARPLTGLLNEQYF
once TRBJ1-2 - TRBV14 TGTGCCAGCAGCCAAGTAGGGGAGAAGAGTGGCTACACCTTC CASSQVGEKSGYTF